The clone carrying this TCR beta chain was counted a few times. The data are from a study of blood T cells in healthy people across ages. Germline V gene lookup returns CDR1 ENHRY and CDR2 SYGVKD. The CDR3 runs 13 residues. V gave up 4 bases and J gave up 5 bases; unmatched junction bases: 3. Combining a sample-barcoded 5' primer with a J-beta primer mix, a second PCR ran for roughly 7 to 12 cycles. All cDNA molecules were each tagged by a template-switch adaptor with 12 random nucleotides. From the 5' RACE reads, TCRdb called clonotypes with MiXCR, one entry per CDR3 protein. In the table there are around 1.5 million distinct CDR3 sequences, around 59% of which are singletons. Samples each yielded at least 5.5 micrograms of total RNA.

Sequencing input: blood. This sequence originates from a young man in good health. The chain is built from TRBV10-3 and TRBJ2-5, with 8 bases fitting TRBD2. The DNA of the CDR3 is TGTGCCATCAGTGTCGCTAGCGGGGAGACCCAGTACTTC. Translating it yields CAISVASGETQYF.